The rows below give T cell receptor beta chains drawn from one sample of a study of radiotherapy plus CTLA-4 blockade in lung cancer. The table came from immunoSEQ multiplex PCR; TCRdb's copy has only in-frame clones and leaves some out. The table shows roughly 77,000 clones, with roughly four fifths occurring only once. The sample here was peripheral blood, taken from a patient treated with radiotherapy plus ipilimumab. Receptors originate from a human donor with non-small cell lung cancer whose response to radiotherapy plus ipilimumab could not be evaluated. CDR3s include the opening cysteine and the closing phenylalanine or tryptophan. A D gene is named only where the DNA matches it firmly. Size tells how often a clone was seen (once, few, many) or the class of an expanded clone, and some rows leave it out.

j_gene	d_gene	v_gene	abundance	CDR3aa	CDR3nt
TRBJ2-2	.	TRBV10-3	.	CATRQANTGELFF	TGTGCCACACGACAAGCGAACACCGGGGAGCTGTTTTTT
TRBJ1-5	.	TRBV7-2	.	CASSPRGFGNQPQHF	TGTGCCAGCAGCCCTAGGGGGTTCGGCAATCAGCCCCAGCATTTT
TRBJ2-7	.	TRBV5-6	.	CASSLMGYEQYF	TGTGCCAGCAGCTTGATGGGCTACGAGCAGTACTTC
TRBJ1-1	TRBD1	TRBV5-1	.	CASSTYTGTGFEAFF	TGCGCCAGCAGCACCTATACCGGGACAGGGTTTGAAGCTTTCTTT
TRBJ1-1	.	TRBV6-6	once	CASSPLKGGETEAFF	TGTGCCAGCAGTCCCCTCAAGGGAGGAGAAACTGAAGCTTTCTTT
TRBJ2-1	TRBD2	TRBV5-4	.	CASSLDSGSRDEQFF	TGTGCCAGCAGCTTGGACAGCGGGAGTCGGGATGAGCAGTTCTTC
TRBJ2-3	.	TRBV7-3	.	CASSLNGGGGTDTQYF	TGTGCCAGCAGCTTAAATGGGGGAGGAGGAACAGATACGCAGTATTTT
TRBJ2-7	.	TRBV5-1	once	CASSPEGSYEQYF	TGCGCCAGCAGCCCCGAGGGCTCCTACGAGCAGTACTTC
TRBJ2-3	.	TRBV7-3	.	CASSPRGGGTDTQYF	TGTGCCAGCAGCCCCAGAGGGGGGGGCACAGATACGCAGTATTTT
TRBJ2-2	TRBD1	TRBV2	.	CAQGQGETGELFF	TGTGCCCAGGGACAGGGCGAGACCGGGGAGCTGTTTTTT
TRBJ1-2	TRBD1	TRBV12-5	.	CASGFNGQGALGYTF	TGTGCTAGTGGTTTTAACGGCCAGGGGGCATTGGGCTACACCTTC
TRBJ1-5	TRBD1	TRBV28	.	CASSFRDRDNQPQHF	TGTGCCAGCAGTTTCCGGGACAGGGACAATCAGCCCCAGCATTTT
TRBJ2-1	.	TRBV19	.	CASTSLEGGEQFF	TGTGCCAGTACCTCACTCGAGGGCGGTGAGCAGTTCTTC
TRBJ2-7	.	TRBV28	.	CASSLGRLGYEQYF	TGTGCCAGCAGTTTAGGCAGGTTAGGCTACGAGCAGTACTTC
TRBJ2-7	.	TRBV2	.	CASSDTQAYEQYF	TGTGCCAGCAGTGACACCCAGGCCTACGAGCAGTACTTC
TRBJ1-5	.	TRBV29-1	.	CSPIGGRGGEPQHF	TGCAGCCCGATAGGAGGACGAGGAGGGGAGCCCCAGCATTTT
TRBJ1-2	TRBD1	TRBV2	.	CASSGQGSWYGYTF	TGTGCCAGCAGTGGACAGGGGAGTTGGTATGGCTACACCTTC